Below, 30 T cell receptor beta chains from the same sample are listed, as sequenced in a study of blood T cell repertoires in COVID-19. Sequencing was performed with immunoSEQ multiplex PCR; in TCRdb, only in-frame clones are kept and a portion is missing. The repertoire includes about 180,000 clones, approximately 85% of them detected once, and 3.3% sits in the top ten. Source material: peripheral blood. The origin of the receptors is a man in his sixties with acute or convalescent COVID-19.

This rearrangement joins TRBV9 to TRBJ1-2, with D possibly matching TRBD1 (6 bases). Germline V gene lookup returns CDR1 SGDLS and CDR2 YYNGEE. This CDR3 region has 13 residues. The V end was cut by 4 bases, the J end by 4 bases, with 11 bases between. DNA of the CDR3: TGTGCCAGCAGCCTCACAGGGATCTATGGCTACACCTTC. This sequence encodes CASSLTGIYGYTF.

V is TRBV6-1 and J is TRBJ1-2; 8 bases align to TRBD1. J was trimmed by 1 base and V by 3 bases; bases with no gene match: 10. The CDR3 consists of 17 residues. Germline V gives CDR1 MNHNS, CDR2 SASEGT. The DNA for the CDR3 is TGTGCCAGCAGTGATGCCCAGGGGGCGCAGGGTAACTATGGCTACACCTTC. The encoded protein is CASSDAQGAQGNYGYTF.

This sequence joins TRBV13 and TRBJ2-7, with D maybe TRBD1 (6 bases). The CDR3 totals 14 residues. The germline CDR1 and CDR2 sequences are PRHDT and FYEKMQ (reference sequence). Trimming left V 5 bases short and J 3 bases short, with 14 bases between. As DNA, the CDR3 is TGTGCCAGCAGCCCACGGACAGTTAGCTACGAGCAGTACTTC. Amino acids: CASSPRTVSYEQYF.

The chain uses TRBV25-1 and TRBJ2-3; possible D gene TRBD1, 5 bases. The CDR3 is 12 amino acids. CDR1 MGHDK and CDR2 SYGVNS come from the germline V gene. CDR3 sequence reads: CQDGASTDTQYF. The CDR3 DNA is TGTCAGGATGGGGCTAGCACAGATACGCAGTATTTT.

The CDR3 DNA is TGTGCCACCCGGACTTCCAGCTCCTACAATGAGCAGTTCTTC. This sequence encodes CATRTSSSYNEQFF. The V and J genes are TRBV6-4 and TRBJ2-1; perhaps TRBD2 as D (5 bases). The germline V gene encodes CDR1 MRHNA and CDR2 SNTAGT. The CDR3 has 14 amino acids. Trimming removed 10 bases from V and 0 bases from J, with 13 bases in between.

The V call is TRBV7-3, the J call TRBJ2-1, with 11 bases lining up with TRBD2. Germline loops: CDR1 SGHTA, CDR2 FQGTGA. With V trimmed by 5 bases and J by 0 bases, 12 bases remained unmatched. This CDR3 contains 19 residues. As DNA, the CDR3 is TGTGCCAGCAGCCCCCAGGGCGGGACTAGCGGTTCCTCCTACAATGAGCAGTTCTTC. Amino acids: CASSPQGGTSGSSYNEQFF.

The J gene is TRBJ1-4, the V gene TRBV4-1; D is ambiguous. From germline, CDR1 is MGHRA and CDR2 YSYEKL. The CDR3 totals 16 residues. Deletions cut 1 base from V and 1 base from J, with 10 bases between. CDR3 coding DNA: TGCGCCAGCAGCCAAGGTCGTCTGAGAACTAATGAAAAACTGTTTTTT. Translated, it gives CASSQGRLRTNEKLFF.

This chain uses TRBV7-3 with TRBJ2-7; 8 bases are shared with TRBD1. Trimming took 3 bases from V and 3 from J; bases not matched to a gene: 7. Germline loops: CDR1 SGHTA, CDR2 FQGTGA. This CDR3 contains 15 residues. This CDR3 reads CASSFSGQGLYEQYF. The CDR3 DNA is TGTGCCAGCAGCTTCTCCGGACAGGGACTCTACGAGCAGTACTTC.

The chain couples TRBV5-1 to TRBJ2-7, with D perhaps matching TRBD2 (6 bases). The CDR3 is 14 residues long. Trimming took 0 bases from V and 3 from J, leaving 10 bases between them. Per the germline V gene, CDR1 is SGHRS and CDR2 is YFSETQ. This CDR3 reads CASSLVGGNYEQYF. In DNA, the CDR3 is TGCGCCAGCAGCTTGGTTGGGGGGAACTACGAGCAGTACTTC.

This clone was counted only a few times. V usage is TRBV21-1 and J usage is TRBJ2-1; the D call in the table, TRBD2, was not verified against the DNA. TRBV21-1 is a pseudogene. This CDR3 has 16 amino acids. CDR3 bases: TGTGCCAGCAGCACCAAGGGACTCCCAGTTGGCAATGAGCAGTTCTTC. Its translation: CASSTKGLPVGNEQFF.

The genes are TRBV11-3 and TRBJ2-1; perhaps TRBD2 as D (5 bases). CDR1 SGHNT and CDR2 YENEEA come from the germline V gene. With 0 bases removed from V and 1 base from J, the gap between germline ends came to 10 bases. The CDR3 has 16 amino acids. The CDR3 is CASSLERVGSYNEQFF. The CDR3 nucleotides read TGTGCCAGCAGCTTAGAGAGGGTAGGTTCCTACAATGAGCAGTTCTTC.

This chain joins TRBV28 and TRBJ2-7; TRBD1 is a possible D gene (6 bases). V was trimmed by 6 bases and J by 6 bases, leaving 12 bases between them. The germline V gene encodes CDR1 MDHEN and CDR2 SYDVKM. This CDR3 is 12 amino acids long. The CDR3 DNA reads TGTGCCAGCAGACCGGACAGATTCGAGCAGTACTTC. This translates into CASRPDRFEQYF.

The V gene is TRBV4-2, the J gene TRBJ2-7, with 10 bases lining up with TRBD1. The CDR3 runs 15 residues. V was clipped by 4 bases and J by 2 bases; unmatched bases: 5. CDR1 LGHNA and CDR2 YNFKEQ come from the germline V gene. CDR3 residues: CASSLGQGETYEQYF. CDR3 in DNA: TGTGCCAGCAGCCTTGGACAGGGGGAGACCTACGAGCAGTACTTC.

The gene calls are TRBV18 and TRBJ2-7; 11 bases fit TRBD2. With 3 bases clipped from V and 4 bases from J, the junction kept 8 bases outside the gene matches. The CDR3 is 16 amino acids. Germline values: CDR1 KGHSH, CDR2 LQKENI. The CDR3 sequence: CASSPRLAGKIYEQYF. The CDR3 region has the DNA TGTGCCAGCTCACCGAGACTAGCGGGAAAGATTTACGAGCAGTACTTC.

This chain links TRBV27 with TRBJ2-7, with 7 nucleotides matching TRBD2. CDR3 size: 14 residues. Per germline, CDR1 MNHEY and CDR2 SMNVEV (reference sequence). Trimming took 2 bases from V and 4 from J; bases not matched to a gene: 5. The CDR3 sequence: CASSLIVGGYEQYF. CDR3 coding DNA: TGTGCCAGCAGTTTAATTGTGGGAGGGTACGAGCAGTACTTC.

The chain is built from TRBV3-1 (or the pseudogene TRBV3-2) and TRBJ1-2; 9 nucleotides match TRBD1. The V segment lost 3 bases and the J segment 0 bases; nucleotides outside the gene matches: 14. This CDR3 has 19 residues. Germline V CDR1 and CDR2: LGHDT, YNNKEL (reference sequence). CDR3 amino acids: CASSHSSGGQGESNYGYTF. In DNA, the CDR3 is TGTGCCAGCAGCCATTCCTCAGGGGGACAGGGTGAGTCTAACTATGGCTACACCTTC.

The genes are TRBV5-6 and TRBJ2-1, with 8 bases lining up with TRBD2. The CDR3 extends over 15 amino acids. Germline assignment: CDR1 SGHDT and CDR2 YYEEEE. Trimming cost V 3 bases and J 8 bases; bases outside gene matches: 10. The DNA for the CDR3 is TGTGCCAGCAGCTCTCAAGCGGGAGTAATCTATGAGCAGTTCTTC. Its protein product is CASSSQAGVIYEQFF.

This rearrangement joins TRBV19 to TRBJ1-1; 7 nucleotides align to TRBD1. CDR3 length: 14 amino acids. Per germline, CDR1 LNHDA and CDR2 SQIVND (reference sequence). V shed 4 bases, J shed 5 bases, and the junction held 7 bases outside the gene matches. CDR3 region: CASSTPGQSTEAFF. DNA of the CDR3: TGTGCCAGTAGTACCCCGGGACAGTCTACTGAAGCTTTCTTT.

Here the CDR3 reads CATSESRANYGYTF. The CDR3 DNA sequence: TGTGCCACCAGTGAATCACGAGCTAACTATGGCTACACCTTC. The V and J genes are TRBV24-1 and TRBJ1-2; D not certain. The germline gives CDR1 KGHDR, CDR2 SFDVKD. V lost 4 bases and J 0 bases, leaving 8 bases between the germline ends. This CDR3 comprises 14 residues.

The V call is TRBV5-1, the J call TRBJ1-6; 9 nucleotides align to TRBD1. V shed 4 bases, J shed 7 bases, and the junction held 15 bases outside the gene matches. Per the germline V gene, CDR1 is SGHRS and CDR2 is YFSETQ. This CDR3 comprises 18 residues. CDR3 protein: CASSRQAGTGSTNSPLHF. In nucleotides, the CDR3 is TGCGCCAGCAGCCGCCAGGCCGGGACAGGGAGTACGAATTCACCCCTCCACTTT.

This sequence joins TRBV4-2 and TRBJ1-5; D remains unclear. Germline CDR1 LGHNA, CDR2 YNFKEQ. Trimming removed 0 bases from V and 1 base from J, with 10 bases in between. The CDR3 extends over 16 amino acids. The CDR3 reads CASSQERAVSNQPQHF. CDR3 nucleotide sequence: TGTGCCAGCAGCCAAGAGCGGGCCGTGAGCAATCAGCCCCAGCATTTT.

The chain carries TRBV28 and TRBJ2-7; the match to TRBD2 covers 8 bases. After removal of 4 bases from V and 5 bases from J, the junction contained 7 bases not matched to a gene. Germline values: CDR1 MDHEN, CDR2 SYDVKM. CDR3 length: 14 residues. The CDR3 loop is CASSWHSGADEQYF. The CDR3 DNA is TGTGCCAGCAGTTGGCATAGCGGGGCAGACGAGCAGTACTTC.

The chain couples TRBV27 to TRBJ2-7; 8 bases are a match to TRBD2. The trim removed 6 bases at V and 0 bases at J, leaving 10 bases unmatched. Germline V lookup: CDR1 MNHEY, CDR2 SMNVEV (reference sequence). The CDR3 spans 16 residues. Here the CDR3 DNA reads TGTGCCAGCAGCGTCCCCAGCGGGAGAGGCTCCTACGAGCAGTACTTC. Encoded protein: CASSVPSGRGSYEQYF.

This rearrangement joins TRBV3-1 (or the pseudogene TRBV3-2) to TRBJ2-1; 10 bases are a match to TRBD2. CDR3 length equals 16 residues. Per the germline V gene, CDR1 is LGHDT and CDR2 is YNNKEL (reference sequence). Trimming at V came to 5 bases and at J to 5 bases, leaving 9 bases not matched to a gene. The CDR3 loop reads CASSAGTSELDNEQFF. Here the CDR3 DNA reads TGTGCCAGCAGCGCCGGGACTAGCGAGTTAGACAATGAGCAGTTCTTC.

The CDR3 nucleotides read TGTGCCAGCAGCCCGCTGGGCGGGAGCTCCTACAATGAGCAGTTCTTC. This gives the protein CASSPLGGSSYNEQFF. J is TRBJ2-1 and V is TRBV7-9; 7 bases align to TRBD2. The CDR3 length is 16 residues. CDR1 SEHNR and CDR2 FQNEAQ come from the germline V gene (reference sequence). The ends lost 5 bases at V and 0 bases at J; junction bases unmatched: 7.

This clone is a singleton in its sample. The chain has TRBV11-3 and TRBJ2-1; 8 positions agree with TRBD2. Germline lookup yields CDR1 SGHNT and CDR2 YENEEA. With 0 bases clipped from V and 7 bases from J, the junction kept 2 bases outside the gene matches. The CDR3 runs 14 residues. The CDR3 protein is CASSLEGTRNEQFF. The CDR3 nucleotides read TGTGCCAGCAGCTTAGAAGGGACTAGGAATGAGCAGTTCTTC.

The chain recombines TRBV12-3 or TRBV12-4 with TRBJ2-2, with a tentative D call TRBD1 (6 bases). The V and J ends lost 5 bases and 6 bases respectively, with 10 bases between them. This CDR3 comprises 13 residues. CDR3 residues: CASSKTGPGELFF. The CDR3 bases are TGTGCCAGCAGTAAGACAGGCCCCGGGGAGCTGTTTTTT.

The chain employs TRBV27 and TRBJ1-3; perhaps TRBD1 as D (5 bases). Trimming pared 6 bases from V and 3 bases from J, leaving 9 bases between. This CDR3 contains 13 residues. Germline V gives CDR1 MNHEY, CDR2 SMNVEV (reference sequence). The CDR3 region has the DNA TGTGCCAGCAGCAGGGTGGGTGGAAACACCATATATTTT. This gives the protein CASSRVGGNTIYF.

A note on this clone: In the same sample, other DNA sequences code for this CDR3. The J gene is TRBJ1-2, the V gene TRBV30, with TRBD1 matching over 10 bases. The CDR3 has 12 residues. The ends lost 5 bases at V and 4 bases at J; junction bases unmatched: 1. Germline V lookup: CDR1 GTSNPN, CDR2 SVGIG (reference sequence). The CDR3 sequence: CAWDRGPYGYTF. The CDR3 nucleotides read TGTGCCTGGGACAGGGGGCCCTATGGCTACACCTTC. The full variable domain, its missing parts supplied by reference TRBV30 and TRBJ1-2, is SQTIHQWPATLVQPVGSPLSLECTVEGTSNPNLYWYRQAAGRGLQLLFYSVGIGQISSEVPQNLSASRPQDRQFILSSKKLLLSDSGFYLCAWDRGPYGYTFGSGTRLTVV.

The rearrangement links TRBV30 to TRBJ2-7; D perhaps matches TRBD1 (6 bases). The CDR3 runs to 12 residues. Trimming cost V 1 base and J 6 bases, with 10 bases left between them. The germline CDR1 and CDR2 sequences are GTSNPN and SVGIG (reference sequence). CDR3 loop: CAWSARGPEQYF. CDR3 coding DNA: TGTGCCTGGAGTGCCAGGGGACCCGAGCAGTACTTC. The whole variable domain, remainder taken from reference TRBV30 and TRBJ2-7, is SQTIHQWPATLVQPVGSPLSLECTVEGTSNPNLYWYRQAAGRGLQLLFYSVGIGQISSEVPQNLSASRPQDRQFILSSKKLLLSDSGFYLCAWSARGPEQYFGPGTRLTVT.